This T cell receptor (beta chain) was recovered during a study of shared clonotypes between healthy human individuals. The study's findings and limits: Against clonotypes common to all four donors, non-shared ones had lower generation probabilities.

TCRdb's copy holds only in-frame clones and misses some; the assay was immunoSEQ multiplex PCR. Of millions of clones in the sample, about 95% are singletons; the top ten hold roughly 1%. Comments on this clone: What it binds is unknown.

Positively selected for CCR7, the CD45RO-negative cells used as naive CD8 cells excluded terminally differentiated effector memory CD45RA+ cells. This CDR3 region has 17 residues. Trimming left V 1 base short and J 3 bases short, with 19 bases between. CDR1 LGHNA and CDR2 YNFKEQ come from the germline V gene. This chain uses TRBV4-2 with TRBJ2-7; possibly TRBD1 or TRBD2 for D (5 bases each). Sequencing was carried out using naive CD8+ T cells sorted from blood. The source of this sequence is a man between 18 and 29 years old in good health. CDR3 nucleotides: TGTGCCAGCAGCCAAGTGTGGGACCACCACTTCGGCTACGAGCAGTACTTC. This sequence encodes CASSQVWDHHFGYEQYF.